Sequencing of this T cell receptor beta chain was carried out in a study of shared clonotypes between healthy human individuals (dated by TCRdb to 2018 to 2021). Background on the whole study: Three men and a couple of women, aged 18 to 49 years, made up the cohort. For each donor, CD4 naive and CD4 memory were each run on three plates, CD8 naive on two plates, and CD8 memory on one plate. The study deeply sequenced blood TCR repertoires of several healthy adults to estimate repertoire size and the extent of clonotype sharing between individuals. To increase sequencing depth and limit assay-specific biases, different laboratories used diverse techniques to prepare libraries and sequence TCR repertoires. Each donor's leukapheresis produced roughly between roughly 0.85 and 10 billion PBMCs.

This clone was detected once. Its antigen is currently not known. There are no base qualities to consult, and no much larger clone falls within one base. Broad study findings and their caveats: Pairwise subsampling led to the expectation that sequencing depth would affect the degree of clonotype sharing among donors. Sampling was restricted to blood, and TCR repertoires in tissues likely differ from the TCR repertoires found in blood. When several donors were compared, the shared fraction of clonotypes was approximately 5% for naive CD4, roughly 3.4% for naive CD8, 2% to 2.5% for memory CD4, and roughly 0.43% for memory CD8. Clonotypes shared by all four sorted-subset donors showed higher generation probabilities than non-shared clonotypes. Estimated clonotype richness was generally larger for naive than for memory subsets. Because the study included only a small number of donors, the genetic and exposure-history diversity represented was limited. Incomplete sequencing was indicated by rarefaction of sorted-subset datasets, despite the large sequencing depth.

The germline V gene supplies CDR1 SGHDT and CDR2 YYEEEE. Relative to germline, V is 3 bases shorter and J is 0 bases shorter, with 16 bases between their ends. From the cysteine up to the phenylalanine, the CDR3 has a length of 18 residues. Only the CDR3 region is kept as DNA, spanning 54 bases read in frame from base 1. Using the deep immunoSEQ assay, multiplex PCR amplified TCR CDR3 regions from genomic DNA. For each cell subset, the extracted genomic DNA was distributed evenly across all wells of several immunoSEQ 96-well plates, and each plate served as one replicate. For sorted subsets, roughly 190 ng of genomic DNA, equivalent to roughly 33,000 T cell genomes, went into each replicate PCR. Purified libraries were measured with a Qubit 3.0 fluorometer, size-checked on a Bioanalyzer 2100, and measured again with the KAPA Library Quantification kit. Every immunoSEQ 96-well plate was sequenced on a dedicated single-read 150-cycle Illumina NextSeq 550 flow cell. The authors' analysis ran thus. The immunoSEQ output contained only junctional sequences without quality scores, so filtering could not match that applied to full-length reads. Sequences were annotated with PyIR, a Python wrapper for IgBLAST v1.9, and V/J genes and CDR3 were assigned using IMGT germline references. Reads with weak V/J assignments (E-value above 1e-6), missing CDR3, stop codons, out-of-frame junctions, or ambiguous translated residues were removed. V3J clonotypes were defined as sequences sharing the same inferred V gene, J gene, and CDR3 amino acid sequence. Percentage overlap between repertoires was computed as shared unique clonotypes divided by the size of the smaller repertoire. Repertoire richness was assessed with RTK rarefaction, the Chao1 estimator, and Recon v2.1 estimates of unobserved clonotypes. Generation probabilities were computed with OLGA for all TCRbeta clonotypes obtained by the gDNA method from several donors. TCRdb stores this immuneACCESS table with in-frame sequences only. Part of the clones is absent; in the studies checked, under half of the shortfall reflects unresolved V genes, and no reason is known for the rest. Clone size and V and J calls were adopted from that table, with D and trimming inferred from the DNA. The sample profile shows some 2,000,000 clones; approximately 96% of them were found once. The ten largest clones capture roughly 0.13% of the sample.

The donors were healthy, HIV-negative adults who had no recently reported acute infections or vaccinations. Every donor was a Caucasian adult residing in Nashville, Tennessee, USA. CD4+ T cells were enriched through magnetic negative selection, after which naive cells were positively selected on CD45RA and the remaining negative fraction served as the memory subset. Blood was obtained by leukapheresis, after which PBMCs were separated by Ficoll-Histopaque density gradient centrifugation and cryopreserved in liquid nitrogen vapor phase. Purity and quantity of every magnetically sorted T cell population were checked by analytical flow cytometry. Each sorted fraction had its genomic DNA isolated and then quantified by UV absorbance on a Nanodrop 2000c.

The chain is encoded by TRBV5-6 joined to TRBJ2-6; no D gene call is confident. The material sequenced was naive CD4+ T cells sorted from blood. The label giving this sample's cell subset or site can be read as: CD45RA+ positively selected. This receptor was identified in a man aged 18-30 years in good health. The DNA is TGTGCCAGCAGCTCAGGAAGGCTGGGTAGCTCTGGGGCCAACGTCCTGACTTTC. This yields the protein CASSSGRLGSSGANVLTF.